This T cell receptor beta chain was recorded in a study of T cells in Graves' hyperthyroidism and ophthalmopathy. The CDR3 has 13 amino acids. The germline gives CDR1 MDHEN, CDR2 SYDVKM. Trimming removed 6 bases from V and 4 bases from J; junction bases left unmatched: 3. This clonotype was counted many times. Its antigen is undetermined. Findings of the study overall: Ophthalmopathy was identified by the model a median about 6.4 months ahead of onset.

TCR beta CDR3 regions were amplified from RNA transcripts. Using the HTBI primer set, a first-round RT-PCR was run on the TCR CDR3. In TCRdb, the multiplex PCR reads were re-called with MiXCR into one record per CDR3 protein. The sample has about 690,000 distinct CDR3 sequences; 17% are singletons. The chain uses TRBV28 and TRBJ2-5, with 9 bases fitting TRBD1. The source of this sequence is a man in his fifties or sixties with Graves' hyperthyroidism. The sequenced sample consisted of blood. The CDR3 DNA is TGTGCCAGCAGACAGGGGGCCAGAGAGACCCAGTACTTC. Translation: CASRQGARETQYF.